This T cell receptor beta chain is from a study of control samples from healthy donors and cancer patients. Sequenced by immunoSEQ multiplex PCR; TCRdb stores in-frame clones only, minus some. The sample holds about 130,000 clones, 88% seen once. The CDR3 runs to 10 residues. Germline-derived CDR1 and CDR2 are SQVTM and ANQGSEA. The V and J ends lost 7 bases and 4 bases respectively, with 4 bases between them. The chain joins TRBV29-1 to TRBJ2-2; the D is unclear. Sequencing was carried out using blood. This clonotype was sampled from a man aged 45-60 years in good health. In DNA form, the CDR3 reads TGCAGCGGGGGCACCGGGGAGCTGTTTTTT. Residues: CSGGTGELFF.